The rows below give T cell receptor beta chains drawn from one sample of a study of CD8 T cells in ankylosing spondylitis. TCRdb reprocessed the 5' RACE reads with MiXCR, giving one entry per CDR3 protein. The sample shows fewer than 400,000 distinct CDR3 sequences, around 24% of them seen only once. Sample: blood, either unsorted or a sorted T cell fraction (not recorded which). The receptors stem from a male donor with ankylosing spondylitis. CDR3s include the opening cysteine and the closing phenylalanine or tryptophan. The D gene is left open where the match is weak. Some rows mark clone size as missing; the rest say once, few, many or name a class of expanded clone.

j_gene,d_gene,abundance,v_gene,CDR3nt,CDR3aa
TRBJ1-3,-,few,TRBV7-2,TGTGCCAGCAGCCGAGAAAGTACTCTGGGAAACACCATATATTTT,CASSRESTLGNTIYF
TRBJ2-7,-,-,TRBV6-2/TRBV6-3,TGTGCCAGCAGTGGACCTAGCCGGGACTCCTACGAGCAGTACTTC,CASSGPSRDSYEQYF
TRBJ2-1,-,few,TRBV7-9,TGTGCCAGCAGCTTAGGGACGGGGAACAATGAGCAGTTCTTC,CASSLGTGNNEQFF
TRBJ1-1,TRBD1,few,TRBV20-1,TGCAGTGCTAGTGCTACAGGGGGCCTAAACACTGAAGCTTTCTTT,CSASATGGLNTEAFF
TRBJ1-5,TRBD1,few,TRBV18,TGTGCCAGCTCACCGGGACAGGGTTATAGCAATCAGCCCCAGCATTTT,CASSPGQGYSNQPQHF
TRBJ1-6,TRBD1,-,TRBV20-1,TGCAGTGCTAGCTGGACAGGGGTTAATTCACCCCTCCACTTT,CSASWTGVNSPLHF
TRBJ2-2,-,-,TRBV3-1,TGTGCCAGCCGGGCTTTTAGGGGGACGGCGAACACCGGGGAGCTGTTTTTT,CASRAFRGTANTGELFF
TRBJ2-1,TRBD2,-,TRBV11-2,TGTGCCAGCAACTCGGGACTAGCGGGAGGCTGGGGGAACAATGAGCAGTTCTTC,CASNSGLAGGWGNNEQFF
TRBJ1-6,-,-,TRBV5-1,TGCGCCAGCAAGGCCAGGGCCTCAGACGGTTCACCCCTCCACTTT,CASKARASDGSPLHF
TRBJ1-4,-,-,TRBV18,TGTGCCAGCTCACCACCGGAGGGAATTTATGAAAAACTGTTTTTT,CASSPPEGIYEKLFF
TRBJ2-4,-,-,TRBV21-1,TGTGCCAGCAGCAGGGGGAGATACCGGGCCAAGGCGATTTTCAAGTACTTC,CASSRGRYRAKAIFKYF
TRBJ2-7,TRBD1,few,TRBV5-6,TGTGCCAGCAGCTGGGGACAGGGGTCGCACGAGCAGTACTTC,CASSWGQGSHEQYF
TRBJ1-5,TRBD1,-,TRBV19,TGTGCCAGTAGCCGGGGACAGCCTAGGGGCAATCAGCCCCAGCATTTT,CASSRGQPRGNQPQHF
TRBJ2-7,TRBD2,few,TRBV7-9,TGTGCCAGCAGCTTTAGCGGGAACTCCTACGAGCAGTACTTC,CASSFSGNSYEQYF